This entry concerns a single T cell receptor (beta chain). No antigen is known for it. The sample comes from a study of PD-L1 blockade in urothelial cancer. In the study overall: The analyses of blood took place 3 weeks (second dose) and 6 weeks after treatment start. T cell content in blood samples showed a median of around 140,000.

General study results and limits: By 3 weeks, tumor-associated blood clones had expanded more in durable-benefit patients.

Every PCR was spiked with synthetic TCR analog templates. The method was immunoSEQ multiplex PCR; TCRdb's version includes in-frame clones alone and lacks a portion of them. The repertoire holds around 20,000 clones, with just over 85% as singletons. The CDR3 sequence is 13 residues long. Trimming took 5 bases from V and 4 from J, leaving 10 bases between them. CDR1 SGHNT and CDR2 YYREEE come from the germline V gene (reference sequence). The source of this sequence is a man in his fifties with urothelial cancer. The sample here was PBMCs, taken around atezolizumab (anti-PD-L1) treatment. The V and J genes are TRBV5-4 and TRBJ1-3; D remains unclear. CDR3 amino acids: CASSSPGGNTIYF. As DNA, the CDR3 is TGTGCCAGCAGTTCGCCGGGAGGAAACACCATATATTTT.